The T cell receptor (beta chain) under discussion was sequenced for a study of PD-1 blockade in classical Hodgkin lymphoma. Points from the study as a whole: As was reported, newly diagnosed patients showed lower baseline TCR diversity than healthy donors did. CD4+ TCR diversity, unlike CD8+, rose significantly by C4D1.

Clones were sequenced by immunoSEQ multiplex PCR, and TCRdb holds only the in-frame ones, with some missing. The data show approximately 18,000 clones, 65% seen once. Remarks on this clone: The antigen is unknown.

The CDR3 runs to 16 residues. Trimming took off 5 bases at V and 3 bases at J, with 20 bases between the two ends. Germline V gene sequence: CDR1 MNHEY, CDR2 SMNVEV (reference sequence). Autologous stem cell transplantation was followed by relapse in every patient, and brentuximab vedotin exposure varied. The chain uses TRBV27 and TRBJ2-7, with a weak D call TRBD2 (6 bases). The sample in question was peripheral blood mononuclear cells (PBMCs), obtained before the second cycle of nivolumab. The receptor was isolated from a human donor with classical Hodgkin lymphoma. CDR3 bases: TGTGCCAGCAGTCCCCCCCCCGGGACTTACAGCTACGAGCAGTACTTC. Translated, it gives CASSPPPGTYSYEQYF.